The rows below give T cell receptor beta chains drawn from one sample of a study of blood T cell repertoires in COVID-19. Data came from immunoSEQ multiplex PCR; TCRdb stores just in-frame clones and leaves some out. The table lists about 68,000 clones, approximately 90% of them singletons. Sequencing was carried out using peripheral blood. The receptors shown here come from a woman in her sixties with active COVID-19. CDR3s include the opening cysteine and the closing phenylalanine or tryptophan. A D gene is named only where the DNA matches it firmly. The size entry is marked missing in some rows and otherwise reads once, few, many or a size class.

size	V	D	J	CDR3	DNA
NA	TRBV6-6	TRBD2	TRBJ2-7	CASASSGTYEQYF	TGTGCCAGCGCCTCTAGCGGCACCTACGAGCAGTACTTC
NA	TRBV11-3	NA	TRBJ2-3	CASSLMSDTQYF	TGTGCCAGCAGCTTAATGTCGGATACGCAGTATTTT
NA	TRBV6-4	NA	TRBJ1-2	CASSAVSSSNYGYTF	TGTGCCAGCAGCGCCGTGAGTTCGTCTAACTATGGCTACACCTTC
NA	TRBV28	TRBD2	TRBJ2-1	CASSLWRERDNEQFF	TGTGCCAGCAGTTTATGGCGGGAGCGTGACAATGAGCAGTTCTTC
NA	TRBV7-6	NA	TRBJ2-7	CASSGGSWEQYF	TGTGCCAGCAGTGGGGGGTCCTGGGAGCAGTACTTC
once	TRBV7-8	TRBD2	TRBJ2-1	CASSARASGNNEQFF	TGTGCCAGCAGCGCTAGGGCTAGCGGGAACAATGAGCAGTTCTTC
NA	TRBV9	NA	TRBJ2-7	CASSVGTIGSGSYEQYF	TGTGCCAGCAGCGTAGGGACTATAGGTTCGGGCTCCTACGAGCAGTACTTC
NA	TRBV30	NA	TRBJ2-7	CAWSPGFYEQYF	TGTGCCTGGAGCCCGGGATTCTACGAGCAGTACTTC
NA	TRBV24-1	NA	TRBJ1-5	CATSDLPATGTNPSPQHF	TGTGCCACCAGTGATTTGCCAGCCACCGGGACAAACCCCTCACCCCAGCATTTT
NA	TRBV24-1	TRBD1	TRBJ1-5	CATSDSRTGNQPQHF	TGTGCCACCAGTGACTCAAGGACAGGGAATCAGCCCCAGCATTTT
NA	TRBV5-1	TRBD1	TRBJ1-2	CASSAGQGVYGYTF	TGCGCCAGCAGCGCGGGACAGGGGGTCTATGGCTACACCTTC
NA	TRBV30	TRBD1	TRBJ2-7	CAWARQGAGSYEQYF	TGTGCCTGGGCACGTCAGGGGGCGGGATCCTACGAGCAGTACTTC
few	TRBV28	TRBD1	TRBJ2-7	CASSLSEWDRGLYEQYF	TGTGCCAGCAGTTTGTCAGAATGGGACAGGGGGCTATACGAGCAGTACTTC
NA	TRBV27	TRBD2	TRBJ2-1	CASSLGTSGYNEQFF	TGTGCCAGCAGTCTCGGGACTAGCGGGTACAATGAGCAGTTCTTC
NA	TRBV30	TRBD1	TRBJ1-1	CAWSVLDRGRSEAFF	TGTGCCTGGAGTGTACTAGACAGGGGAAGATCTGAAGCTTTCTTT